This TCR beta chain was retrieved from a study of shared clonotypes between healthy human individuals (dated by TCRdb to the early 2020s). About the investigation overall: The cohort included three men and a couple of women between 18 and 49 years of age. Each donor's leukapheresis produced roughly between about 0.9 and 9.5 billion PBMCs. To estimate repertoire size and how much clonotype sharing occurs between individuals, the study deeply sequenced the blood TCR repertoires of roughly 5 healthy adults. Different laboratories and diverse techniques were used to prepare libraries and sequence TCR repertoires, to increase sequencing depth and limit assay-specific biases. For each donor, CD4 naive and CD4 memory were each given three plates, CD8 naive was given two plates, and CD8 memory was given one plate.

The donors were healthy, HIV-negative adults with no recently reported acute infections or vaccinations. Every donor was a Caucasian adult residing in Nashville, Tennessee, USA. CD4+ T cells were enriched by magnetic negative selection, after which naive cells were positively selected on CD45RA and the negative fraction was taken as the memory subset. Blood was collected by leukapheresis, and PBMCs were isolated by Ficoll-Histopaque density gradient centrifugation and then cryopreserved in liquid nitrogen vapor phase. Analytical flow cytometry was used to check the purity and quantity of every magnetically sorted T cell population. Genomic DNA was isolated from each sorted fraction and quantified by UV absorbance on a Nanodrop 2000c. CDR1 SEHNR and CDR2 FQNEAQ are derived from the germline V gene (reference sequence). The CDR3 starts with the cysteine, ends with the phenylalanine, and has 13 residues. Left in the record is the CDR3 DNA by itself, 39 bases read in frame from the first base. A distance of 6 bases separates the germline ends of V and J, which lose 1 base and 2 bases respectively.

With regard to this clone: Its binding antigen is unknown. Per-base quality was not reported, and no clone a single base away is much larger than it. This specimen includes other DNA sequences encoding the same CDR3.

Using the deep immunoSEQ assay, TCR CDR3 regions were amplified from genomic DNA by multiplex PCR. Genomic DNA extracted from each cell subset was distributed evenly over all wells of several immunoSEQ 96-well plates, and each plate served as one replicate. Each replicate PCR for sorted subsets received 150 to 250 ng genomic DNA, equal to about 30,000 T cell genomes. Purified libraries were measured with a Qubit 3.0 fluorometer, size-checked on a Bioanalyzer 2100, and measured again with the KAPA Library Quantification kit. Each immunoSEQ 96-well plate was sequenced on its own single-read 150-cycle Illumina NextSeq 550 flow cell. The original methods were these. The immunoSEQ output contained only junctional sequences without quality scores, so filtering could not match that applied to full-length reads. Sequences were annotated with PyIR, a Python wrapper for IgBLAST v1.9, and V/J genes and CDR3 were assigned using IMGT germline references. Any read was removed if the V/J assignment was weak (E-value above 1e-6), the CDR3 was missing, or the read contained stop codons, out-of-frame junctions, or ambiguous translated residues. A V3J clonotype was defined by an identical inferred V gene, J gene, and CDR3 amino acid sequence. The percentage overlap between two repertoires was calculated by dividing the number of shared unique clonotypes by the size of the smaller repertoire. Richness of each repertoire was evaluated using RTK rarefaction, the Chao1 estimator, and Recon v2.1 estimates of unobserved clonotypes. Generation probabilities were computed with OLGA for all TCRbeta clonotypes obtained by the gDNA method from a few donors. TCRdb took over this immuneACCESS table, retaining in-frame rearrangements with V and J assigned. Such tables are incomplete; in checked studies, under half of the missing clones stem from an unresolved V gene, and the remainder is unexplained. V and J calls and clone size come straight from that table; D and trimming were deduced from the DNA. Recorded for this sample are about 2.3 million clones; roughly 93% of them occurred a single time. The ten largest clones represent 0.39% of the sample.

Results and caveats for the whole study, not just this receptor: Even with the large sequencing depth, rarefaction of the sorted-subset datasets indicated that sequencing was incomplete. Across a few donors, roughly 5.4% of naive CD4, roughly 3.4% of naive CD8, around 2.5% of memory CD4, and over 0.35% of memory CD8 clonotypes were shared. Pairwise subsampling indicated that sequencing depth was expected to affect the degree of clonotype sharing among donors. Compared with non-shared clonotypes, the clonotypes found in all four sorted-subset donors had higher generation probabilities. Sampling was restricted to blood, and TCR repertoires in tissue are likely to differ from TCR repertoires in blood. Because the study included only a small number of donors, the genetic and exposure-history diversity represented was limited. Naive subsets generally had larger estimated clonotype richness than memory subsets.

Sequenced: naive CD4+ T cells from PBMCs. This specimen's cell subset or site label, per the study, means: CD45RA+ positively selected. The receptor's source is a man aged 18 to 30 in good health. Some clones in this sample may be carry-over from other donors' samples. This receptor chain uses TRBV7-9 and TRBJ2-7; the D segment cannot be called with confidence. At the DNA level, the sequence is TGTGCCAGCAGCTTAGGGGGTACCTACGAGCAGTACTTC. Its protein is CASSLGGTYEQYF.